This entry concerns a single T cell receptor (beta chain). No antigen is known for it. The record originates from a study of cytomegalovirus exposure and HLA in healthy donors. General study findings and limits: Researchers reported that a few CMV-associated chains were confirmed in vitro as CMV antigen-specific. In a later analysis, common viral pathogens appeared linked to several of the most significant clusters. Accurate prediction of most subjects' HLA-A and HLA-B alleles from TCR beta sequences was reported.

The CDR3 runs to 15 residues. Germline CDR1 and CDR2: LNHNV and YYDKDF (reference sequence). Trimming pared 0 bases from V and 6 bases from J, leaving 12 bases between. PCR was performed using 60 Vbeta and 13 Jbeta primers. Here immunoSEQ multiplex PCR was the method, and the copy in TCRdb shows in-frame clones only, minus some. The table includes almost 200,000 clones, 70% to 80% detected once. This receptor was obtained from a male donor in good health and CMV-seropositive. This chain uses TRBV15 with TRBJ2-1, with D maybe TRBD1 (6 bases). Material: PBMCs. The CDR3 loop reads CATSRDRHRANEQFF. CDR3 sequence (DNA): TGTGCCACCAGCAGAGACAGGCACAGGGCCAATGAGCAGTTCTTC. Looking up the rest from reference TRBV15 and TRBJ2-1 gives the full variable domain: DAMVIQNPRYQVTQFGKPVTLSCSQTLNHNVMYWYQQKSSQAPKLLFHYYDKDFNNEADTPDNFQSRRPNTSFCFLDIRSPGLGDTAMYLCATSRDRHRANEQFFGPGTRLTVL.